This TCR beta chain originates from a study of blood T cell repertoires in COVID-19. About the study: The cDNA or gDNA used as material had been derived from T cells, B-cell-depleted T cells, or PBMCs.

Grouping used clinical history reported by participants in a survey and questionnaire. Two negative PCRs, clearance, or symptom resolution had been documented for recovered Cohort 3 donors. Using immunoSEQ multiplex PCR, the repertoire was profiled, and TCRdb retains in-frame clones only, with some absent. Of 200,000 or so clones listed, about nine tenths are singletons. From germline, CDR1 is KGHSH and CDR2 LQKENI. The CDR3 has 14 amino acids. The trim removed 4 bases at V and 3 bases at J, leaving 2 bases unmatched. This rearrangement joins TRBV18 to TRBJ1-2; TRBD1 matches 10 bases. This receptor was taken from a woman aged 25 to 39 who had recovered from COVID-19. Input material: PBMCs or T cells enriched from blood (not recorded which). The CDR3 region is CASSRDRGDYGYTF. The CDR3 DNA sequence: TGTGCCAGCTCACGGGACAGGGGCGACTATGGCTACACCTTC.